The rows below give T cell receptor beta chains drawn from one sample of a study of cytomegalovirus exposure and HLA in healthy donors. The assay was immunoSEQ multiplex PCR, and TCRdb's table has in-frame clones only and misses some. Of about 160,000 clones listed, 70% to 85% were seen once; the top ten hold 1.5% to 2%. The specimen was PBMCs. These receptors came from a woman under 40 in good health and CMV-seronegative. CDR3s include the opening cysteine and the closing phenylalanine or tryptophan. Each record gives: V gene, clone size, J gene, D gene, CDR3 DNA, CDR3 protein. A D gene is named only where the DNA matches it firmly. The listing skips clone size in some rows; elsewhere it reads once, few, many or a size class.

TRBV6-1	NA	TRBJ2-1	TRBD2	TGTGCCAGCAGTCCTAGCGGGAGCTCCTACAATGAGCAGTTCTTC	CASSPSGSSYNEQFF
TRBV30	few	TRBJ2-2	NA	TGTGCCTGGAGAAAAGGAGGAGACACCGGGGAGCTGTTTTTT	CAWRKGGDTGELFF
TRBV4-1	NA	TRBJ2-7	TRBD2	TGCGCCAGCAGCCAAGTGTCGGGGGGAGCCTACGAGCAGTACTTC	CASSQVSGGAYEQYF
TRBV14	NA	TRBJ2-5	NA	TGTGCCAGCAGCCCGGGGGTGGGTCCCTGGGAAGAGACCCAGTACTTC	CASSPGVGPWEETQYF
TRBV27	NA	TRBJ2-7	NA	TGTGCCAGCAGAAGAGGCGGTAGCTCCTACGAGCAGTACTTC	CASRRGGSSYEQYF
TRBV7-9	NA	TRBJ1-1	NA	TGTGCCAGCAGCTTCCGGAACACTGAAGCTTTCTTT	CASSFRNTEAFF
TRBV4-3	NA	TRBJ2-1	NA	TGCGCCAGCAGCCAAGATCTCCAGACGCGGGAGCAGTTCTTC	CASSQDLQTREQFF
TRBV30	NA	TRBJ1-4	TRBD1	TGTGCCTGGAGTGCCGGACAGGGCAGCGAAAAACTGTTTTTT	CAWSAGQGSEKLFF
TRBV4-3	NA	TRBJ1-2	NA	TGCGCCAGCAGCCAAAACAGGGTCTCTAACTATGGCTACACCTTC	CASSQNRVSNYGYTF
TRBV2	few	TRBJ1-5	TRBD1	TGTGCCAGCAGAGCCTGGACAGGGGGCAATCAGCCCCAGCATTTT	CASRAWTGGNQPQHF
TRBV28	NA	TRBJ2-1	TRBD2	TGTGCCACCACCCCTAGCGGGGATTCATACAATGAGCAGTTCTTC	CATTPSGDSYNEQFF
TRBV5-1	NA	TRBJ2-3	TRBD2	TGCGCCAGCAGGCGGGGGGCATCAGATACGCAGTATTTT	CASRRGASDTQYF
TRBV5-6	NA	TRBJ2-3	TRBD1	TGTGCCAGCAGCGCCTCCGGGACAGGGGGCCGAGATACGCAGTATTTT	CASSASGTGGRDTQYF
TRBV28	once	TRBJ1-2	TRBD1	TGTGCCAGCAGTTTAGTAGGGGGACAGTCTGAGGGCTACACCTTC	CASSLVGGQSEGYTF
TRBV30	NA	TRBJ2-4	TRBD2	TGTGCCTGGAGTGTAGGGCGCGGGAGGATAGAAAACATTCAGTACTTC	CAWSVGRGRIENIQYF
TRBV2	NA	TRBJ1-1	NA	TGTGCCAGCAGTGACAGGGGGAACACTGAAGCTTTCTTT	CASSDRGNTEAFF
TRBV19	NA	TRBJ2-7	NA	TGTGCCAGTAGCGACAGAGCCTACGAGCAGTACTTC	CASSDRAYEQYF
TRBV2	NA	TRBJ2-2	NA	TGTGCCAGCAGTACGGAGGGAGCCGGGGAGCTGTTTTTT	CASSTEGAGELFF
TRBV2	NA	TRBJ1-5	TRBD1	TGTGCCAACGGACAGGGGAGGGATCAGCCCCAGCATTTT	CANGQGRDQPQHF
TRBV5-1	NA	TRBJ2-3	TRBD2	TGCGCCAGCAGCCTATTAGCGGGGGGGCTCACAGATACGCAGTATTTT	CASSLLAGGLTDTQYF
TRBV6-1	NA	TRBJ1-2	NA	TGTGCCAGCAGTGGGGCGAGGGTCTCCTCCGGGGTCAACTATGGCTACACCTTC	CASSGARVSSGVNYGYTF
TRBV28	NA	TRBJ1-2	TRBD1	TGTGCCGGAATGGGCAGGGGGCTCTATGGCTACACCTTC	CAGMGRGLYGYTF
TRBV19	NA	TRBJ2-1	NA	TGTGCCAGTAGTATGCGATGGGGCGCGGCCTACAATGAGCAGTTCTTC	CASSMRWGAAYNEQFF
TRBV7-2	NA	TRBJ2-1	NA	TGTGCCAGCAGCTTAGAGGACAGCTTTCGCGGTGGCAATGAGCAGTTCTTC	CASSLEDSFRGGNEQFF
TRBV1	once	TRBJ1-2	NA	TGCACCAGCAGCCAAGGTCGGGATGGGGGCTACACCTTC	CTSSQGRDGGYTF
TRBV27	few	TRBJ1-5	NA	TGTGCCAGCAAGCAGGGTGGCATCTCCAATCAGCCCCAGCATTTT	CASKQGGISNQPQHF
TRBV9	NA	TRBJ1-2	NA	TGTGCCAGCAGCGTAGAAACAGGTCTTACTGGCTACACCTTC	CASSVETGLTGYTF
TRBV9	NA	TRBJ2-7	TRBD1	TGTGCCAGCAGCCCCCGGACAGGGTCTGCTTCCCACTCCTACGAGCAGTACTTC	CASSPRTGSASHSYEQYF
TRBV2	NA	TRBJ2-7	TRBD2	TGTGCCAGCAGCCTAAGACTAGCGAGCGAGCAGTACTTC	CASSLRLASEQYF
TRBV6-5	NA	TRBJ2-3	TRBD2	TGTGCCAGCAGTTACTTGGCAGCGGGGGGGATGGATACGCAGTATTTT	CASSYLAAGGMDTQYF
TRBV5-1	NA	TRBJ2-3	NA	TGCGCCAGCGTACCCAGTGCCCCACGGATTGAGGGTACGCAGTATTTT	CASVPSAPRIEGTQYF
TRBV27	NA	TRBJ2-1	TRBD1	TGTGCCAGCACCGACAGGGGTCCAGCGGAGCAGTTCTTC	CASTDRGPAEQFF